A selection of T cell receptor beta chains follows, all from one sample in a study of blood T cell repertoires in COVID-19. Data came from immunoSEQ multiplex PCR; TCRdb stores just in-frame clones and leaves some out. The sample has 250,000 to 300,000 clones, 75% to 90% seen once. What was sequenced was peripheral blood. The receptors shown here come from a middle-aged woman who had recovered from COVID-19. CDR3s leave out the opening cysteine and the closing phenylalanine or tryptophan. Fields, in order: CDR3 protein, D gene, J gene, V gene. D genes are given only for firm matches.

CDR3: ASSSVSFRDRGIYGYT; D: TRBD1; J: TRBJ1-2; V: TRBV5-1
CDR3: ASSGIQGTVYGYT; D: -; J: TRBJ1-2; V: TRBV3-1/TRBV3-2
CDR3: ATNEQAPGGYNEQF; D: TRBD1; J: TRBJ2-1; V: TRBV6-6
CDR3: ASPRILRDRVATEAF; D: TRBD1; J: TRBJ1-1; V: TRBV30
CDR3: ASRQGPGELF; D: -; J: TRBJ2-2; V: TRBV7-9
CDR3: AWSIYRTDTQY; D: -; J: TRBJ2-3; V: TRBV30
CDR3: ASSSGTGVQPQH; D: TRBD1; J: TRBJ1-5; V: TRBV5-1
CDR3: ASSLVGGNQPQH; D: -; J: TRBJ1-5; V: TRBV7-9
CDR3: ASSQAPGFANTGELF; D: -; J: TRBJ2-2; V: TRBV4-3
CDR3: ASSSKTGQYNSPLH; D: -; J: TRBJ1-6; V: TRBV7-9
CDR3: SVEDRDLYNEQF; D: TRBD1; J: TRBJ2-1; V: TRBV29-1